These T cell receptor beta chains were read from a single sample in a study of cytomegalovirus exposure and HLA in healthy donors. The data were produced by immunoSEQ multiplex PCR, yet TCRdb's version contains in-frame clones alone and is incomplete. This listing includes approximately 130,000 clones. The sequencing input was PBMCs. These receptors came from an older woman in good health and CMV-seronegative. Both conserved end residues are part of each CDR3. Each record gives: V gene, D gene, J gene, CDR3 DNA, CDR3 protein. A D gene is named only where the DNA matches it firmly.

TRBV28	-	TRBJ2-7	TGTGCCAGCAGTGTCCAGTTTGGGGGCGGCTACGAGCAGTACTTC	CASSVQFGGGYEQYF
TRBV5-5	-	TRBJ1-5	TGTGCCAGCAGCTTCGGACAGATTAGCAATCAGCCCCAGCATTTT	CASSFGQISNQPQHF
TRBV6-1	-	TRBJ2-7	TGTGCCAGCAGTGAACGTGTGACAGACACCTACGAGCAGTACTTC	CASSERVTDTYEQYF
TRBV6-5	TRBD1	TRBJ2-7	TGTGCCAGCAGTAAAGGACAGGGGGGAACCTACGAGCAGTACTTC	CASSKGQGGTYEQYF
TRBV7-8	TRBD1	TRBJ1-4	TGTGCCAGCAGCTTGCGACAGGGTGTTGCAACTAATGAAAAACTGTTTTTT	CASSLRQGVATNEKLFF
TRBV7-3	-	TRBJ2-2	TGTGCCAGCAGCTTAGGGTTAGCGTGGACCGGGGAGCTGTTTTTT	CASSLGLAWTGELFF
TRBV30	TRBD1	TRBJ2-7	TGTGCCTGGAGCCGACAGGGCTCGATCCCCTCCTACGAGCAGTACTTC	CAWSRQGSIPSYEQYF
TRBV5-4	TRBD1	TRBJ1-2	TGTGCCAGCAGCCTGCCAGGGACAGCGTTTGACTACACCTTC	CASSLPGTAFDYTF
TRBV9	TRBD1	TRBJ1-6	TGTGCCAGCAGCGCCCGACAGGGTCGGGATAATTCACCCCTCCACTTT	CASSARQGRDNSPLHF
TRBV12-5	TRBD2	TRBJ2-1	TGTGCTAGTGGTCCTAGCGGGAATACCTACTACAATGAGCAGTTCTTC	CASGPSGNTYYNEQFF
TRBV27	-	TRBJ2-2	TGTGCCAGCAGTCATTTCGACAGGCGTGCCGGGGAGCTGTTTTTT	CASSHFDRRAGELFF
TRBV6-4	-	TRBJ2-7	TGTGCCAGCAGCGTCACCGCCGGGGGCCCTAGCGGAGCCTACGAGCAGTACTTC	CASSVTAGGPSGAYEQYF
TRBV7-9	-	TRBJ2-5	TGTGCCAGCAGCTCGCGGAACAATCAAGAGACCCAGTACTTC	CASSSRNNQETQYF
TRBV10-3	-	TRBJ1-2	TGTGCCATCAGTGAAGCAGGGGGCTACACCTTC	CAISEAGGYTF
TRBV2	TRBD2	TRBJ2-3	TGTGCCAGCAGTGAAGGACTAGCGGTCTTCGATACGCAGTATTTT	CASSEGLAVFDTQYF
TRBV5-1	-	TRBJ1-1	TGCGCCAGCCACTTCCGGGGGAACACTGAAGCTTTCTTT	CASHFRGNTEAFF
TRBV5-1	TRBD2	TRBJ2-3	TGCGCCAGCAGCTTGAGCGGGAGCTTGGGGACAGATACGCAGTATTTT	CASSLSGSLGTDTQYF
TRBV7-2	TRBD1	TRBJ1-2	TGTGCCAGCGGGAATAGACAGGGGAGCTATGGCTACACCTTC	CASGNRQGSYGYTF
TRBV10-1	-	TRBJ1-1	TGCGCCAGCAGAGACACGCCGGTAGGAGAAGCTTTCTTT	CASRDTPVGEAFF
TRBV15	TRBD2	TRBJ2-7	TGTGCCACCAGCGGCGGTGGACTAGCGTTGTCCTACGAGCAGTACTTC	CATSGGGLALSYEQYF